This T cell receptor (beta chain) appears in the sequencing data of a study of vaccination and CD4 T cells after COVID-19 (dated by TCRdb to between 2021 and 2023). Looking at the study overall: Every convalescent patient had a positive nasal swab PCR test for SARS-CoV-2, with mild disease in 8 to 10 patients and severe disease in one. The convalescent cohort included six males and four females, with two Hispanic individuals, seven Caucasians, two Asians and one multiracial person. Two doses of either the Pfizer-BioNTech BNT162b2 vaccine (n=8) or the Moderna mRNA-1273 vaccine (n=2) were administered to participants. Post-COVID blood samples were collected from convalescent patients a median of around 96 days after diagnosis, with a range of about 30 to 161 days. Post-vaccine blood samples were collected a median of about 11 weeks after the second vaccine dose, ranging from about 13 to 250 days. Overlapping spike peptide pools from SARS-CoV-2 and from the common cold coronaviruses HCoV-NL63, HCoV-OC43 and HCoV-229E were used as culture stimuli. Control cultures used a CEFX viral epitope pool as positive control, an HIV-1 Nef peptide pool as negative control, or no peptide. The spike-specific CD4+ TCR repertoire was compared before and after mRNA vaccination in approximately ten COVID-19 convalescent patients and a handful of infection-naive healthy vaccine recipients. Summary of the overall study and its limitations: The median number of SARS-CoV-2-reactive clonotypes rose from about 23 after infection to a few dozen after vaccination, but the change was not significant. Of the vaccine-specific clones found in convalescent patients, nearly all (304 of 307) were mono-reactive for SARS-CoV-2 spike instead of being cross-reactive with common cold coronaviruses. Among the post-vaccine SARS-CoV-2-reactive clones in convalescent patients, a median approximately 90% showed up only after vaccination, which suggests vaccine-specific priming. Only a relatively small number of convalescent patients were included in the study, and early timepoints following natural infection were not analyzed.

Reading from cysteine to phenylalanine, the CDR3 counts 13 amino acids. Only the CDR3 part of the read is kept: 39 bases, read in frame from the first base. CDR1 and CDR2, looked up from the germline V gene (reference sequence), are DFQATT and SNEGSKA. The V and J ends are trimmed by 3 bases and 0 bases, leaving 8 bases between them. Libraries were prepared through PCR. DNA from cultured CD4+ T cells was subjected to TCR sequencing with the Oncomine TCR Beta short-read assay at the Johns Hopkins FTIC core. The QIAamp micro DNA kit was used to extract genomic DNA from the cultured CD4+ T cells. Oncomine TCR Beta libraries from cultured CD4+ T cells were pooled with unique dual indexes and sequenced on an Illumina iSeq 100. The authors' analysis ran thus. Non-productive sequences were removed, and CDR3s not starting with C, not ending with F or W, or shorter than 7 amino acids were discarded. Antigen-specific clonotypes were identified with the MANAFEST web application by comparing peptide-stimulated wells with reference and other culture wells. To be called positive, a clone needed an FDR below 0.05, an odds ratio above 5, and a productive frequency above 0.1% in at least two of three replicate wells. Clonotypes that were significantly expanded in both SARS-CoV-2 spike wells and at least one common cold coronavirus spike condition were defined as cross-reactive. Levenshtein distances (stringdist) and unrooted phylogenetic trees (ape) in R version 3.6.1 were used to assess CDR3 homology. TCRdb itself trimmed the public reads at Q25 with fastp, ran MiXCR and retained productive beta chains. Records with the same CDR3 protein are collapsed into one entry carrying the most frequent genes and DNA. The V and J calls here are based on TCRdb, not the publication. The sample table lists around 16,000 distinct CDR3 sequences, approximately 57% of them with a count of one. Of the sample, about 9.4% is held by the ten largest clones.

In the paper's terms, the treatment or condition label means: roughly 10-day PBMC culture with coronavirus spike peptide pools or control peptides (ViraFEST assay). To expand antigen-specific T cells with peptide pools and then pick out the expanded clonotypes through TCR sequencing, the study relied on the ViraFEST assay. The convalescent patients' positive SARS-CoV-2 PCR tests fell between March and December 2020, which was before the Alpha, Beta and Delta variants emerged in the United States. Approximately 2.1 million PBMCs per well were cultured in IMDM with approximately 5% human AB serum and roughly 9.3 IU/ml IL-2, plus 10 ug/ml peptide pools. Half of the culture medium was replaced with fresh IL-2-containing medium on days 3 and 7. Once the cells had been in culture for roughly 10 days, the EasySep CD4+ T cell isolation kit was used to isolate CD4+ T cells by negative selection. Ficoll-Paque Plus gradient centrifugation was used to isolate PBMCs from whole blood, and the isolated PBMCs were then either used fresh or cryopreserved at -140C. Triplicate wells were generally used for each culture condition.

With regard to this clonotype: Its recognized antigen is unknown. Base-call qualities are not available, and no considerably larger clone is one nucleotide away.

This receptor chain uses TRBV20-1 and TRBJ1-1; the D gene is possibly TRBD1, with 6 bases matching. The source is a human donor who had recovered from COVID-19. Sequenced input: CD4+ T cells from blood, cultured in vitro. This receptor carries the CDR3 CSARWGLNTEAFF. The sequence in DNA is TGCAGTGCTAGGTGGGGGCTGAACACTGAAGCTTTCTTT.